Listed here are 24 T cell receptor beta chains from one sample, sequenced in a study of blood T cell repertoires in COVID-19. The assay was immunoSEQ multiplex PCR, and TCRdb's table has in-frame clones only and misses some. The table has fewer than 250,000 clones, around 89% seen once; the top ten hold approximately 1.6%. The source material was peripheral blood. All receptors come from a man aged 70 or older with acute or convalescent COVID-19.

The chain carries TRBV25-1 and TRBJ1-4; weak D call: TRBD1 (5 bases). CDR3 length equals 13 residues. Trimming removed 5 bases at V and 7 bases at J, with 11 bases between. CDR1 and CDR2 from the germline V gene are MGHDK and SYGVNS. The CDR3 nucleotides read TGTGCCAGCAGTTACAGGAGTGGTGAAAAACTGTTTTTT. Amino acids: CASSYRSGEKLFF. The full variable domain, rest sourced from reference TRBV25-1 and TRBJ1-4, is EADIYQTPRYLVIGTGKKITLECSQTMGHDKMYWYQQDPGMELHLIHYSYGVNSTEKGDLSSESTVSRIRTEHFPLTLESARPSHTSQYLCASSYRSGEKLFFGSGTQLSVL.

The V and J genes are TRBV6-5 and TRBJ1-2, with 8 bases aligning to TRBD1. Germline CDR1 is MNHEY and CDR2 is SVGAGI. The CDR3 is made up of 14 amino acids. Unmatched junction bases numbered 8, after V lost 7 bases and J lost 4 bases. The CDR3 loop is CASTRGQGTYGYTF. CDR3 nucleotides: TGTGCCAGCACTCGAGGACAGGGAACCTATGGCTACACCTTC.

This clone was observed a handful of times. The rearrangement joins TRBV3-1 (or the pseudogene TRBV3-2) to TRBJ1-5; D not resolved. The CDR3 totals 15 residues. V was clipped by 0 bases and J by 6 bases, with 12 bases between them. CDR1 is LGHDT, CDR2 YNNKEL, per germline (reference sequence). The CDR3 sequence is CASSQDRYPSQPQHF. CDR3 nucleotide sequence: TGTGCCAGCAGCCAAGATCGGTATCCGAGTCAGCCCCAGCATTTT.

The chain links TRBV4-2 to TRBJ2-2, with 8 positions matching TRBD1. With V trimmed by 4 bases and J by 4 bases, 11 bases remained unmatched. The CDR3 is made up of 17 amino acids. In germline, CDR1 is LGHNA, CDR2 YNFKEQ. The CDR3 protein is CASSPGQGARGTGELFF. The DNA for the CDR3 is TGTGCCAGCAGCCCCGGGCAGGGGGCTCGGGGCACCGGGGAGCTGTTTTTT.

Written as DNA, the CDR3 is TGTGCCAGCAGCCTGAAACAGGGGGTAGGAATTTCAACGCAGTATTTT. Translating it yields CASSLKQGVGISTQYF. The chain has TRBV5-4 and TRBJ2-3; TRBD1 agrees at 8 bases. V gave up 4 bases and J gave up 9 bases; unmatched junction bases: 16. The germline gives CDR1 SGHNT, CDR2 YYREEE (reference sequence). This CDR3 region has 16 residues.

This sequence joins TRBV7-2 and TRBJ2-7, with 13 bases lining up with TRBD2. The CDR3 is 16 residues long. The germline V gene encodes CDR1 SGHTA and CDR2 FQGNSA. Trimming cost V 2 bases and J 7 bases; bases outside gene matches: 8. In DNA form, the CDR3 reads TGTGCCAGCAGCTTATCCGACTTGGGACTAGCGGGGGAGCAGTACTTC. Translated, it gives CASSLSDLGLAGEQYF.

The chain has TRBV19 and TRBJ1-5, with 8 bases fitting TRBD1. CDR1 LNHDA and CDR2 SQIVND come from the germline V gene (reference sequence). V lost 5 bases to trimming and J lost 2 bases; unmatched junction nucleotides: 5. The CDR3 consists of 15 residues. CDR3 coding DNA: TGTGCCAGTAGTCCGCCGACAGGGGGCAATCAGCCCCAGCATTTT. This sequence encodes CASSPPTGGNQPQHF.

This clone is a singleton in its sample. J is TRBJ1-1 and V is TRBV3-1 (or the pseudogene TRBV3-2); a weak D match, TRBD1 (5 bases). This CDR3 region has 14 residues. Trimming pared 4 bases from V and 1 base from J, leaving 10 bases between. Germline lookup yields CDR1 LGHDT and CDR2 YNNKEL (reference sequence). Written as DNA, the CDR3 is TGTGCCAGCAGCCTCAGGGCAGGGAACACTGAAGCTTTCTTT. It is translated as CASSLRAGNTEAFF.

This clone was observed once. The chain recombines TRBV12-3 or TRBV12-4 with TRBJ1-2, with D hard to call. The CDR3 contains 12 residues. V lost 3 bases and J lost 6, with 8 bases in between. This CDR3 reads CASSFPGNGYTF. CDR3 DNA: TGTGCCAGCAGTTTCCCCGGGAATGGCTACACCTTC.

This clone has only a few counts. This chain links TRBV5-1 with TRBJ2-2; 8 bases match TRBD1. Germline lookup yields CDR1 SGHRS and CDR2 YFSETQ. This CDR3 region has 15 residues. J lost 7 bases, V lost 6 bases, and 11 bases had no gene match. The CDR3 DNA follows: TGCGCCAGCACCCCCCCAGGGGGCGATGTCGGGGAGCTGTTTTTT. This gives the protein CASTPPGGDVGELFF.

J is TRBJ2-2 and V is TRBV5-1; 8 bases are shared with TRBD2. The CDR3 spans 16 residues. V lost 0 bases, J lost 4 bases, and 5 bases stayed unmatched. CDR1 and CDR2 from the germline V gene are SGHRS and YFSETQ. CDR3 protein: CASSLVVAGTTGELFF. The CDR3 coding sequence is TGCGCCAGCAGCTTGGTGGTAGCGGGGACCACCGGGGAGCTGTTTTTT.

The rearrangement joins TRBV5-1 to TRBJ1-1, with a possible D match to TRBD1 (5 bases). Trimming left V 4 bases short and J 4 bases short, with 17 bases between. CDR1 SGHRS and CDR2 YFSETQ come from the germline V gene. The CDR3 extends over 15 amino acids. The CDR3: CASSEEQAGGTEAFF. DNA of the CDR3: TGCGCCAGCAGCGAAGAACAGGCGGGGGGCACTGAAGCTTTCTTT.

This clone was counted a few times. The chain uses TRBV5-4 and TRBJ2-1; no clear D gene. Germline CDR1 reads SGHNT; CDR2 reads YYREEE (reference sequence). This CDR3 has 14 residues. Trimming removed 0 bases at V and 4 bases at J, with 8 bases between. CDR3 in amino acids: CASSLATGYNEQFF. In DNA form, the CDR3 reads TGTGCCAGCAGCTTGGCCACGGGTTACAATGAGCAGTTCTTC.

The V and J genes are TRBV12-3 or TRBV12-4 and TRBJ2-1; perhaps TRBD1 as D (5 bases). Trimming removed 3 bases at V and 14 bases at J, with 14 bases between. This CDR3 has 12 residues. CDR3 DNA sequence: TGTGCCAGCAGTTTGGGGCAGGGTATCGAGTTCTTC. It yields the protein CASSLGQGIEFF.

The chain links TRBV7-3 to TRBJ2-5, with TRBD2 matching over 9 bases. Per germline, CDR1 SGHTA and CDR2 FQGTGA. J was trimmed by 4 bases and V by 1 base; bases with no gene match: 4. The CDR3 consists of 15 residues. CDR3 DNA sequence: TGTGCCAGCAGCTTAATGGCGGGAGGGCGAGAGACCCAGTACTTC. This sequence encodes CASSLMAGGRETQYF.

The chain joins TRBV27 to TRBJ2-5; 8 nucleotides match TRBD2. The length of the CDR3 is 19 residues. Germline loops: CDR1 MNHEY, CDR2 SMNVEV (reference sequence). V gave up 0 bases and J gave up 2 bases; unmatched junction bases: 14. As DNA, the CDR3 is TGTGCCAGCAGTTTATCGGGGGGTGCGGTAGCGGGACCTCAAGAGACCCAGTACTTC. It specifies CASSLSGGAVAGPQETQYF.

The chain couples TRBV9 to TRBJ1-4; D gene ambiguous. Trimming cost V 0 bases and J 7 bases, with 13 bases left between them. Germline values: CDR1 SGDLS, CDR2 YYNGEE. The CDR3 has 15 residues. The CDR3 bases are TGTGCCAGCAGCGTAGCTCCGGGAGTCCGTGAAAAACTGTTTTTT. Translated: CASSVAPGVREKLFF.

The rearrangement joins TRBV20-1 to TRBJ2-5; TRBD1 matches 8 bases. Germline V CDR1 and CDR2: DFQATT, SNEGSKA (reference sequence). J gave up 3 bases and V 3 bases, and 6 bases lay outside the gene matches. The CDR3 runs to 14 residues. The CDR3 nucleotides are TGCAGTGCTAGTCCGGCGACAGGGGAAGAGACCCAGTACTTC. It codes for CSASPATGEETQYF.

J is TRBJ1-5 and V is TRBV28; no definite D call. Germline V gene data show CDR1 as MDHEN and CDR2 as SYDVKM. This CDR3 region has 15 residues. The V end was cut by 3 bases, the J end by 1 base, with 10 bases between. The CDR3 loop reads CASSFWARSNQPQHF. Written as DNA, the CDR3 is TGTGCCAGCAGTTTCTGGGCGAGAAGCAATCAGCCCCAGCATTTT.

This clone has just a few counts. V gene TRBV28 combines with J gene TRBJ2-2; TRBD2 matches at 10 bases. Looked up from germline, CDR1 is MDHEN and CDR2 is SYDVKM. The CDR3 extends over 16 amino acids. Unmatched junction bases numbered 3, after V lost 5 bases and J lost 0 bases. CDR3 in DNA: TGTGCCAGCAGTCCTACTAGCGGGACGAACACCGGGGAGCTGTTTTTT. Translation gives CASSPTSGTNTGELFF.

This clone was counted at least ten times. The chain is built from TRBV30 and TRBJ2-3, with D tentatively TRBD2 (5 bases). CDR1 and CDR2 from the germline V gene are GTSNPN and SVGIG (reference sequence). CDR3 length equals 13 residues. V lost 2 bases, J lost 1 base, and 7 bases lay in between. The CDR3 loop reads CAWSHSGTDTQYF. CDR3 DNA sequence: TGTGCCTGGAGTCATAGCGGCACAGATACGCAGTATTTT.

J is TRBJ1-1 and V is TRBV10-3; D gene uncertain. The germline gives CDR1 ENHRY, CDR2 SYGVKD. V was trimmed by 5 bases and J by 1 base, leaving 17 bases between them. This CDR3 region has 16 residues. The CDR3 loop is CAISPTTRGPNTEAFF. CDR3 DNA sequence: TGTGCCATCAGTCCTACCACCCGGGGTCCGAACACTGAAGCTTTCTTT.

Only a few counts were recorded for this clone. V and J are TRBV5-1 and TRBJ1-3; a possible D gene is TRBD1 (6 bases). CDR3 length: 15 residues. Trimming removed 0 bases at V and 4 bases at J, with 11 bases between. From germline, CDR1 is SGHRS and CDR2 YFSETQ. The CDR3 protein is CASSLASDRGNTIYF. CDR3 nucleotide sequence: TGCGCCAGCAGCTTGGCCAGTGACAGGGGAAACACCATATATTTT.

The V gene is TRBV27, the J gene TRBJ1-4; 7 bases fit TRBD1. After removal of 3 bases from V and 11 bases from J, the junction contained 12 bases not matched to a gene. This CDR3 contains 15 residues. Germline V gene lookup returns CDR1 MNHEY and CDR2 SMNVEV (reference sequence). This CDR3 reads CASSFSDRVLGKLFF. Written as DNA, the CDR3 is TGTGCCAGCAGTTTCTCCGACAGGGTGCTCGGGAAACTGTTTTTT.